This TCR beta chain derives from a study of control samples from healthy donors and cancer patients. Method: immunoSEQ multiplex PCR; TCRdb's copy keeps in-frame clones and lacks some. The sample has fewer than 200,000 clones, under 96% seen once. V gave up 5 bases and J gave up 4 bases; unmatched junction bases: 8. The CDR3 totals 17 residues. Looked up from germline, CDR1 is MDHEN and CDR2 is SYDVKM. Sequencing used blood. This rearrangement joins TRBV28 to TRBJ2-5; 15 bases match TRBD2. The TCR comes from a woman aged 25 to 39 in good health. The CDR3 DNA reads TGTGCCAGCAGTCCAGGACTAGCGGGAGGGCCAGGAGAGACCCAGTACTTC. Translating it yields CASSPGLAGGPGETQYF.